Listed below are T cell receptor beta chains from one sample, sequenced in a study of graft-versus-host responses after intestinal transplantation. No antigen has been assigned to these receptors. Some clones are missing from TCRdb's copy, which holds only in-frame ones; the method was immunoSEQ multiplex PCR. Here the sample spans approximately 130,000 clones, over 85% being singletons. The sequenced sample was unstimulated CD4+ T cells sorted from spleen or lymph node cells, obtained before intestinal transplant. The receptors stem from a human donor who received an intestinal transplant. CDR3s include the opening cysteine and the closing phenylalanine or tryptophan. D genes are given only for firm matches. Clone size is given for some rows only: seen once, a few or many times, or a class if the clone is expanded.

j_call clone_size d_call v_call cdr3_aa cdr3_nt
TRBJ2-2 - - TRBV5-1 CASSGVGFFTGELFF TGCGCCAGCAGCGGAGTAGGGTTTTTCACCGGGGAGCTGTTTTTT
TRBJ1-2 - TRBD1 TRBV4-2 CASSQTGVANYGYTF TGTGCCAGCAGCCAGACAGGGGTAGCTAACTATGGCTACACCTTC
TRBJ1-3 - - TRBV19 CASSLGAGVGNTIYF TGTGCCAGTAGTTTGGGCGCGGGGGTGGGAAACACCATATATTTT
TRBJ2-5 - - TRBV5-4 CASRGQEGLEETQYF TGTGCCAGCAGGGGCCAGGAGGGGTTAGAAGAGACCCAGTACTTC
TRBJ2-3 - - TRBV7-9 CASSLRTGRGDTQYF TGTGCCAGCAGCTTGCGGACTGGACGCGGAGATACGCAGTATTTT
TRBJ1-5 - - TRBV30 CAWSGGSNQPQHF TGTGCCTGGAGTGGGGGGTCCAATCAGCCCCAGCATTTT
TRBJ1-2 - - TRBV15 CATSRDQNRVYGYTF TGTGCCACCAGCAGAGATCAGAACAGGGTCTATGGCTACACCTTC
TRBJ2-5 - - TRBV5-1 CASSPESAGKTQYF TGCGCCAGCAGCCCTGAGTCCGCGGGCAAGACCCAGTACTTC
TRBJ1-1 once - TRBV19 CASSQIPSDGLNTEAFF TGTGCCAGTAGTCAAATCCCCTCGGACGGCTTGAACACTGAAGCTTTCTTT
TRBJ2-3 - TRBD1 TRBV7-2 CASSVVRGTDTQYF TGTGCCAGCAGCGTTGTCAGGGGGACAGATACGCAGTATTTT
TRBJ1-2 few - TRBV6-1 CASSDRDNYGYTF TGTGCCAGCAGTGACAGGGACAACTATGGCTACACCTTC
TRBJ1-5 - - TRBV10-3 CAISPTGRPQHF TGTGCCATCAGTCCGACAGGCCGGCCCCAGCATTTT
TRBJ1-5 - - TRBV6-6 CASGVGPQPQHF TGTGCCAGCGGCGTAGGGCCTCAGCCCCAGCATTTT
TRBJ1-2 - TRBD1 TRBV30 CAWQTGFNVHYGYTF TGTGCCTGGCAGACAGGGTTCAATGTTCACTATGGCTACACCTTC
TRBJ2-3 - - TRBV7-3 CASSSRVTDTQYF TGTGCCAGCAGCTCCAGGGTGACAGATACGCAGTATTTT
TRBJ2-5 - TRBD1 TRBV5-1 CASSSQGARETQYF TGCGCCAGCAGCTCACAGGGGGCGCGGGAGACCCAGTACTTC
TRBJ2-1 - - TRBV4-1 CASSQVRGNEQFF TGCGCCAGCAGCCAAGTTCGCGGGAATGAGCAGTTCTTC
TRBJ1-1 - TRBD1 TRBV28 CASSRGPGVNTEAFF TGTGCCAGCAGCAGGGGGCCGGGGGTGAACACTGAAGCTTTCTTT
TRBJ2-5 - - TRBV19 CASSIGVGQAEETQYF TGTGCCAGTAGTATAGGCGTTGGGCAGGCCGAAGAGACCCAGTACTTC
TRBJ1-6 - TRBD1 TRBV9 CASSVAPRQGDSPLHF TGTGCCAGCAGCGTAGCTCCCCGACAGGGAGATTCACCCCTCCACTTT
TRBJ1-1 - - TRBV5-1 CASSLGRVGGKAFF TGCGCCAGCAGCTTGGGCAGGGTAGGTGGGAAAGCTTTCTTT
TRBJ2-7 - - TRBV9 CASSVSTRGEQYF TGTGCCAGCAGCGTATCTACTCGGGGGGAGCAGTACTTC
TRBJ2-4 - TRBD1 TRBV6-9 CASSYYGDRLKNIQYF TGTGCCAGCAGTTATTATGGGGACAGACTCAAAAACATTCAGTACTTC
TRBJ2-7 - TRBD1 TRBV11-3 CASSSGTANRYEQYF TGTGCCAGCAGCTCCGGGACAGCAAACCGATACGAGCAGTACTTC
TRBJ1-6 few - TRBV6-7 CASSEDSSYNSPLHF TGTGCCAGCAGTGAAGACAGTTCCTATAATTCACCCCTCCACTTT
TRBJ2-3 - - TRBV7-2 CASRFLTDTQYF TGTGCCAGCAGGTTTCTCACAGATACGCAGTATTTT
TRBJ2-2 - - TRBV5-1 CASSSRDTGELFF TGCGCCAGCAGCTCCAGGGACACCGGGGAGCTGTTTTTT
TRBJ2-1 - - TRBV4-1 CASSQGRGRPREQFF TGCGCCAGCAGCCAAGGACGGGGCAGGCCCAGGGAGCAGTTCTTC
TRBJ1-1 - - TRBV6-5 CASSHTVTVDTEAFF TGTGCCAGCAGCCACACCGTGACTGTGGACACTGAAGCTTTCTTT
TRBJ2-7 - TRBD1 TRBV30 CAWSRDRATYEQYF TGTGCCTGGAGCCGGGACAGGGCCACCTACGAGCAGTACTTC
TRBJ2-6 - TRBD1 TRBV12-5 CASGLVYPGTGGAGANVLTF TGTGCTAGTGGTTTGGTCTATCCCGGGACAGGGGGCGCTGGGGCCAACGTCCTGACTTTC
TRBJ2-7 - TRBD1 TRBV9 CASSVGGGQGKYEQYF TGTGCCAGCAGCGTAGGGGGAGGACAGGGGAAGTACGAGCAGTACTTC
TRBJ1-2 - - TRBV25-1 CASNQESYGYTF TGTGCCAGCAATCAGGAGTCATATGGCTACACCTTC
TRBJ1-4 - - TRBV5-1 CASSLAGRPDEKLFF TGCGCCAGCAGCTTGGCCGGCAGACCGGATGAAAAACTGTTTTTT
TRBJ2-7 - TRBD2 TRBV11-2 CASRLGLSGTYEQYF TGTGCCAGCAGGCTGGGGTTGAGCGGGACCTACGAGCAGTACTTC
TRBJ1-2 - - TRBV5-1 CASSNQRNYGYTF TGCGCCAGCAGCAATCAACGGAACTATGGCTACACCTTC
TRBJ1-2 - - TRBV7-2 CASSSGGYYGYTF TGTGCCAGCAGCTCGGGGGGGTACTATGGCTACACCTTC
TRBJ2-5 - - TRBV5-1 CASSLGRGAQETQYF TGCGCCAGCAGCTTGGGACGGGGGGCCCAAGAGACCCAGTACTTC
TRBJ1-2 - TRBD1 TRBV5-8 CASSWTGNKGYTF TGTGCCAGCAGTTGGACAGGGAATAAAGGCTACACCTTC
TRBJ1-5 - - TRBV5-4 CASSLDPGSNQPQHF TGTGCCAGCAGCTTGGATCCGGGTAGCAATCAGCCCCAGCATTTT
TRBJ1-2 - TRBD1 TRBV6-6 CASNPDRTLGYTF TGTGCCAGCAACCCGGACAGGACCCTCGGCTACACCTTC
TRBJ2-3 once - TRBV27 CASRELGATDTQYF TGTGCCAGCAGGGAGCTCGGTGCCACAGATACGCAGTATTTT
TRBJ2-3 - - TRBV29-1 CSVVSGQSSTDTQYF TGCAGCGTTGTTTCCGGACAGTCTAGCACAGATACGCAGTATTTT
TRBJ2-1 - - TRBV5-6 CASSGVLSSYNEQFF TGTGCCAGCAGCGGCGTCCTGAGCTCCTACAATGAGCAGTTCTTC
TRBJ1-6 - - TRBV5-1 CASSSSPGKLKVSPLHF TGCGCCAGCAGCTCCAGCCCGGGGAAGTTGAAAGTGTCACCCCTCCACTTT
TRBJ2-1 once TRBD2 TRBV9 CASGASGNHYNEQFF TGTGCCAGCGGAGCTAGCGGGAACCACTACAATGAGCAGTTCTTC
TRBJ1-6 - - TRBV6-5 CASSRQVQLNSPLHF TGTGCCAGCAGTCGACAGGTTCAACTTAATTCACCCCTCCACTTT
TRBJ2-3 few TRBD2 TRBV7-9 CASSLIAGGTRDTQYF TGTGCCAGCAGCTTAATTGCGGGGGGAACCCGTGATACGCAGTATTTT
TRBJ2-1 - TRBD2 TRBV5-1 CASSLDGLAGYNEQFF TGCGCCAGCAGCTTGGACGGGCTAGCGGGGTACAATGAGCAGTTCTTC
TRBJ1-1 - - TRBV9 CAGSEGVNTEAFF TGTGCCGGCAGCGAGGGGGTAAACACTGAAGCTTTCTTT
TRBJ2-5 once - TRBV18 CASSPRETQYF TGTGCCAGCTCACCTAGAGAGACCCAGTACTTC
TRBJ2-2 - - TRBV9 CASSVEGEGGRATGELFF TGTGCCAGCAGCGTAGAGGGGGAAGGGGGTCGTGCCACCGGGGAGCTGTTTTTT
TRBJ1-2 - TRBD1 TRBV5-1 CASSNPGQGSNYGYTF TGCGCCAGCAGCAACCCGGGACAGGGGTCAAACTATGGCTACACCTTC
TRBJ2-7 - TRBD2 TRBV25-1 CASFSGRTYEQYF TGTGCCTCCTTTAGCGGGCGAACCTACGAGCAGTACTTC
TRBJ1-2 - - TRBV6-5 CASSYSAGDGYTF TGTGCCAGCAGTTACTCGGCGGGGGATGGCTACACCTTC
TRBJ1-1 - - TRBV19 CASSSRGNTEAFF TGTGCCAGTTCCTCCAGGGGAAACACTGAAGCTTTCTTT
TRBJ2-1 - TRBD1 TRBV6-1 CASNRPGTGHEQFF TGTGCCAGCAACAGACCCGGGACAGGGCATGAGCAGTTCTTC
TRBJ2-7 - - TRBV27 CASSRQLSYEQYF TGTGCCAGCAGCAGACAGCTTTCCTACGAGCAGTACTTC
TRBJ1-2 - TRBD1 TRBV18 CASSSDRVYGYTF TGTGCCAGCTCATCTGACAGGGTCTATGGCTACACCTTC
TRBJ1-6 - - TRBV11-2 CASSFRSVGLTGSESPLHF TGTGCCAGCAGCTTTAGATCGGTTGGTCTGACAGGATCCGAATCACCCCTCCACTTT